Here is one T cell receptor beta chain with its context. What this receptor recognizes is not known. Per-nucleotide qualities are absent, and no much larger clonotype sits a single base away. From cysteine to phenylalanine, the CDR3 is 15 amino acids long. Only CDR3 DNA is held: 45 bases, read in frame from base 1. CDR1 and CDR2 (GTSNPN, SVGIG) derive from the germline V gene (reference sequence). The germline ends are 17 bases apart after V is trimmed by 0 bases and J by 6 bases. This record comes from a study of T cell changes during pregnancy in multiple sclerosis (dated by TCRdb to about 2019). A note on the overall study: The study examined how the T cell repertoire changed over the course of pregnancy in women with multiple sclerosis.

Receptors were amplified or captured by the immunoSEQ multiplex PCR assay. This is the immuneACCESS table as TCRdb keeps it, with only in-frame sequences that have V and J called. A part of the clones is gone; compared with another copy, unresolved V genes explain less than half, and the rest is unexplained. This sample has 45,000 to 50,000 clones in its table, and 94% of those were observed once. Around 5.5% of the sample is held by the ten biggest clonotypes. This TCR came from a female donor with multiple sclerosis, enrolled in a pregnancy study. The rearranged segments are TRBV30 and TRBJ1-2; no D segment can be confidently identified. This specimen consisted of CD8+ T cells from peripheral blood mononuclear cells, obtained before pregnancy. The CDR3 sequence is CAWSVVALGSDGYTF. The bases are TGTGCCTGGAGTGTAGTGGCACTCGGGAGCGATGGCTACACCTTC.